The entry below gives a single T cell receptor beta chain sequence along with its context. This clone has a handful of counts. Its antigen specificity is not known. No much larger clone exists at a distance of one base, and base qualities are not known. The germline V gene encodes CDR1 MNHNS and CDR2 SASEGT. V gives up 7 bases and J gives up 7 bases, and the segment between their germline ends measures 22 bases. The CDR3 runs 15 residues from the cysteine to the phenylalanine. CDR3 DNA only is kept here, 45 bases in frame from base 1. Receptor amplification or capture employed the immunoSEQ multiplex PCR assay. For the multiplex PCR, a mixture combining 60 forward primers for TCR Vbeta segments and 13 reverse primers for TCR Jbeta segments was used. Amplification of the CDR3 region of rearranged TCR beta genes was performed with a multiplex PCR assay on genomic DNA. On the Illumina HiSeq System, the amplified TCR beta libraries were sequenced as 87-base-pair reads. Under the source paper's analysis protocol: A later analysis tallied roughly 78 million unique TCR beta chains across the 700 or so repertoires, and around 12 million of those chains were shared by two or more donors. Raw reads were error-corrected and collapsed into unique sequences with a nearest-neighbor algorithm that merged closely related sequences to remove PCR and sequencing errors. To assign V, D and J gene segments, CDR3 sequences were aligned to IMGT reference sequences. For a sequence to be retained, a match of at least six nucleotides to both a V gene segment and a J gene segment was required. Rearrangements were called productive when the CDR3 lacked stop codons and stayed in frame with V and J; all others were non-productive. CDR3 was defined by IMGT convention, running from the second conserved V-encoded cysteine to the conserved J-encoded phenylalanine. The earlier analysis of about 570 of the donors excluded any sequence lacking an unambiguous match to a single V gene segment. In an earlier analysis of a few hundred of the donors, a V segment was called functional when productive rearrangements were above 56.7%, and segregating when the standard deviation between donors exceeded 5%. A statistical classification framework was developed to diagnose cytomegalovirus status using the catalog of TCR beta chain sequences. In a later analysis, V and J genes were assigned by comparing TCR nucleotide sequences against IMGT/GENE-DB human TR gene sequences. In a later analysis, CDR3 sequences and most-parsimonious VDJ recombination scenarios were assigned using the TCRdist pipeline. In a later analysis, every TCR beta chain was defined by the combination of its CDR3 amino acid sequence and its V-gene family, and reads without a unique V-gene family were dropped. In a later analysis, nearly 600 highly shared, low-generation-probability nucleotide sequences were removed to address suspected cross-contamination and a sequencing artifact. In a later analysis, a clonal expansion index was calculated for each public chain from normalized within-repertoire ranks of inferred template counts. In a later analysis, generation probabilities were computed using a VDJ recombination model fitted to out-of-frame rearrangements, and the results were checked against IGoR. In a later analysis, TCR-TCR, TCR-HLA and TCR-CMV co-occurrence was scored with hypergeometric tests, and a repertoire-size bias correction was applied to TCR pairs. To estimate false discovery rates, a later analysis permuted the HLA or CMV assignments 20 times. In a later analysis, co-occurring TCRs were grouped using DBSCAN, with TCRdist sequence similarity added in when clustering inside HLA-allele-positive subsets. Repertoires with fewer than 30,000 or more than 120,000 public chains were left out of co-occurrence clustering, as were a few repertoires with anomalous nucleotide sharing. What TCRdb holds here is the immuneACCESS table cut down to in-frame rearrangements. Part of the clones is not present; checked against another copy, under half of the missing clones reflect an unresolved V gene, and the others are unexplained. V and J calls and clone size are those listed in that table; D and trimming were worked out from the DNA. The sample records fewer than 200,000 clones, around 80% of which are singletons. The top ten hold roughly 0.69% of the sample.

The cohort consisted of more than 650 healthy bone marrow donors. At the time of sampling, every cohort member was nominally healthy, though immune exposures that went unrecorded were likely present. The donor was CMV seronegative and was included in the group of a few hundred seronegative cohort members. Each donor provided a peripheral blood sample, and peripheral blood mononuclear cells were used for TCR beta sequencing. Genomic DNA extraction from the blood cell samples was performed with the Qiagen DNeasy Blood Extraction Kit. This sample was taken from a study of cytomegalovirus exposure and HLA in healthy donors listed by TCRdb under 2017. Background for the entire study: According to an earlier analysis of around 600 of the donors, 150 million to 200 million T cells yielded 117 million unique TCR beta sequences and approximately 300 Gb of sequence data. The study aimed to test whether cataloging public T cell receptors could reveal signatures of past pathogen exposure. In the later analysis, no new phenotypic data were used to find candidate immune exposures; instead, reliance was placed on TCR beta sequences and their occurrence across donors. A later analysis re-examined previously published TCR beta repertoires from just over 650 donors and added high-resolution HLA genotyping to investigate patterns of TCR occurrence. Typing coverage varied by locus: 629-630 donors for A, B, C, DRB1 and DQB1; approximately 520 for DQA1; 606 for DPA1; approximately 490 for DPB1. Four or five DR-DQ haplotypes were handled as single units for association and clustering, since linkage in the cohort was strong. Donor age, sex, ethnicity and CMV serostatus were compiled alongside the repertoire data. On average, roughly 240,000 unique TCR beta nucleotide sequences were sequenced per donor among some 420 genotyped donors of the cohort, with roughly a sixth of those sequences being non-productive. Of the roughly 400 genotyped donors, approximately 83% fell in the genetic ancestry cluster associated with self-reported Caucasian donors. An earlier analysis of 587 of the donors used high-throughput TCR beta sequencing to judge whether each TCR beta V gene segment behaved as functional or pseudogenic. In addition to the first cohort of approximately 670 subjects, a separate validation cohort of 120 different subjects was used. To predict cytomegalovirus infection status, the study combined high-throughput TCR immunosequencing, statistical association of individual TCRs with disease status, and machine learning. Roughly 320 gigabases of sequencing data and around 90 million unique TCR sequences made up an early release that covered around 640 HLA-typed donors. A later genetic analysis took genome-wide SNP genotypes for about three fifths of the 666 donors and used that subset as a discovery cohort. The T cell repertoires of 700 or so subjects were profiled by immunosequencing and related to cytomegalovirus serostatus. All discovery cohort repertoires had been generated on a single sequencing platform. HLA typing included class I and class II loci at four-digit resolution.

What the study reported, not specific to this receptor: About 17 rarely observed V segments, including chromosome 9 orphons, were excluded from the earlier analysis of a few hundred of the donors because counts were too low. Most TCR sequences were observed very rarely across donors, whereas some public TCRs were present in many individuals. A further reported finding was that TCR beta sequences accurately predicted the HLA-A and HLA-B alleles for most subjects in the first cohort. Compared with the 666-donor mean, donors in an Asian-associated ancestry cluster had fewer N-insertions in productive TCRs, according to a later genetic analysis. In both the original and validation cohorts, the classifier was reported to diagnose cytomegalovirus status with high specificity and sensitivity. In an earlier analysis of fewer than 750 of the donors, most TCR beta V segments were observed in productive rearrangements about 90% or about 30% of the time, broadly matching IMGT annotations. Because HLA typing was unavailable for some donors at each locus, only the typed subset was used in association tests. According to a later analysis, TCR association rates differed among HLA loci, with DRB1 alleles showing the most associated TCRs and HLA-C alleles showing the fewest. It was suggested by the authors that the approach could potentially be generalized to other disease states and immunological phenotypes. In a later analysis, most CMV-associated TCR beta chains were found to appear HLA-restricted, with HLA associations seemingly driven largely by CMV exposure. A cluster of highly shared sequence variants was judged likely to be a technical artifact of the sequencing pipeline. In a later genetic analysis, a missense DCLRE1C variant was associated with V-gene and J-gene trimming of TCR beta chains, and the association was replicated in an independent cohort. Some IMGT-functional V segments, including TRBV6-2 and TRBV6-3, could not be told apart with the 87-base-pair reads, so those segments were excluded. Specific HLA alleles were associated with 16,951 TCR beta sequences at a false discovery rate of 0.05 in a later analysis. The study listed 150 to 200 TCR beta chains as associated with cytomegalovirus. In vitro tests confirmed that a few of the cytomegalovirus-associated TCR beta chains recognize cytomegalovirus antigens. Immune exposure information for the cohort was limited to CMV serostatus. Linkage disequilibrium might explain the correlated functional status among segregating V segments, but an unknown experimental factor could not be ruled out. When HLA alleles, especially DR and DQ, strongly co-occurred, TCR associations were difficult to assign to individual alleles. A later analysis found that HLA-associated TCR beta chains were more clonally expanded and had lower generation probabilities than equally common non-associated chains. A later analysis reported that several top co-occurrence clusters appeared linked to parvovirus B19, influenza, CMV and Epstein-Barr virus. In this cohort, only TCR beta chains were sequenced, and detectable features were limited by the absence of alpha or paired-chain data. Presence/absence analyses assumed roughly uniform sequencing depth across donors, an assumption that may not hold.

The sequence was collected from a woman aged 18 to 35 in good health and CMV-seronegative. The specimen sequenced was PBMCs. The chain was built from TRBV6-1 and TRBJ1-1; perhaps TRBD1 is the D gene, with 5 bases matching. The sequenced DNA: TGTGCCAGCATTCAGATGACAGAGATTGAAAATGAAGCTTTCTTT. Translated, this gives CASIQMTEIENEAFF.